The table lists the clone carrying this T cell receptor (beta chain) with a count of one. What it recognizes is unknown. The data were produced by immunoSEQ multiplex PCR, yet TCRdb's version contains in-frame clones alone and is incomplete. The sample shows 65,000 or so clones, about four fifths of them seen only once. This record belongs to a study of T cells in localized non-small cell lung cancer. Regarding the study as a whole: Median detection of top 100 tumor clones in adjacent lung was about 60 clones. It remains possible that heterogeneity exists, since only one tumor region was sequenced.

This CDR3 is 11 amino acids long. Trimming removed 2 bases at V and 3 bases at J, with 1 base between. Germline V gene lookup returns CDR1 SEHNR and CDR2 FQNEAQ (reference sequence). The material sequenced was PBMCs, taken before any cancer treatment. This chain links TRBV7-9 with TRBJ2-5; no clear D. The sequence came from a man between 40 and 70 years old with stage II lung adenocarcinoma. The CDR3 spells CASSLKETQYF. The CDR3 bases are TGTGCCAGCAGCTTAAAAGAGACCCAGTACTTC.